A selection of T cell receptor beta chains follows, all from one sample in a study of shared clonotypes between healthy human individuals. Assay: immunoSEQ multiplex PCR; the TCRdb copy retains only in-frame clones and omits some. This repertoire shows approximately 2,000,000 clones, 85% to 95% found once; its top ten account for less than 2%. What was sequenced was naive CD8+ T cells from PBMCs. These receptors originate from a man in his late teens or twenties in good health. Some clones in this sample may be carry-over from other donors' samples. Both conserved end residues are part of each CDR3. D genes are given only for firm matches. Size is stated for part of the rows, as once, few or many counts, or as a class when the clone is expanded.

j_call: TRBJ2-2; clone_size: .; d_call: TRBD1; v_call: TRBV7-2; cdr3_aa: CASSSRPYRDRNTGELFF; cdr3_nt: TGTGCCAGCAGCTCCCGACCATACCGGGACAGGAACACTGGGGAGCTGTTTTTT
j_call: TRBJ1-2; clone_size: .; d_call: TRBD1; v_call: TRBV28; cdr3_aa: CASSPSTGGEGYTF; cdr3_nt: TGTGCCAGCAGTCCTTCGACAGGGGGCGAGGGCTACACCTTC
j_call: TRBJ1-2; clone_size: .; d_call: TRBD1; v_call: TRBV15; cdr3_aa: CATSREYRGDSYGYTF; cdr3_nt: TGTGCCACCAGCAGAGAGTACAGGGGTGATAGCTATGGCTACACCTTC
j_call: TRBJ2-7; clone_size: .; d_call: TRBD1; v_call: TRBV18; cdr3_aa: CASSVGRDRDYEQYF; cdr3_nt: TGTGCCAGCTCAGTAGGCCGGGACAGGGACTACGAGCAGTACTTC
j_call: TRBJ2-2; clone_size: .; d_call: TRBD1; v_call: TRBV27; cdr3_aa: CASSVIYRGPNTGELFF; cdr3_nt: TGTGCCAGCAGTGTAATTTACAGGGGACCGAACACCGGGGAGCTGTTTTTT
j_call: TRBJ2-3; clone_size: .; d_call: TRBD1; v_call: TRBV9; cdr3_aa: CASSPRTGGLTDTQYF; cdr3_nt: TGTGCCAGCAGCCCGCGGACAGGGGGCTTAACAGATACGCAGTATTTT
j_call: TRBJ2-1; clone_size: .; d_call: TRBD1; v_call: TRBV7-2; cdr3_aa: CASSSPGTDPYNEQFF; cdr3_nt: TGTGCCAGCAGCTCTCCCGGGACAGATCCCTACAATGAGCAGTTCTTC
j_call: TRBJ1-1; clone_size: once; d_call: .; v_call: TRBV14; cdr3_aa: CASSQGLGTEAFF; cdr3_nt: TGTGCCAGCAGCCAAGGACTAGGCACTGAAGCTTTCTTT
j_call: TRBJ2-4; clone_size: .; d_call: TRBD2; v_call: TRBV6-4; cdr3_aa: CASTTRLAGVTKNIQYF; cdr3_nt: TGTGCCAGCACGACGCGACTAGCGGGAGTTACCAAAAACATTCAGTACTTC
j_call: TRBJ2-6; clone_size: once; d_call: .; v_call: TRBV28; cdr3_aa: CASSSRDEVWAGANVLTF; cdr3_nt: TGTGCCAGCAGTTCTAGGGATGAGGTTTGGGCTGGGGCCAACGTCCTGACTTTC
j_call: TRBJ1-6; clone_size: .; d_call: TRBD1; v_call: TRBV6-5; cdr3_aa: CASSSQGEMNSPLHF; cdr3_nt: TGTGCCAGCAGTTCACAGGGGGAAATGAATTCACCCCTCCACTTT
j_call: TRBJ1-2; clone_size: .; d_call: TRBD1; v_call: TRBV15; cdr3_aa: CATSSRDRDNYGYTF; cdr3_nt: TGTGCCACCAGCAGTAGGGACAGGGATAACTATGGCTACACCTTC
j_call: TRBJ2-5; clone_size: once; d_call: .; v_call: TRBV5-5; cdr3_aa: CASRLDGIQETQYF; cdr3_nt: TGTGCCAGCAGACTCGATGGGATCCAAGAGACCCAGTACTTC
j_call: TRBJ2-1; clone_size: .; d_call: .; v_call: TRBV27; cdr3_aa: CASSLTPQGPYNEQFF; cdr3_nt: TGTGCCAGCAGTTTAACTCCACAGGGTCCCTACAATGAGCAGTTCTTC
j_call: TRBJ2-2; clone_size: .; d_call: .; v_call: TRBV6-5; cdr3_aa: CASSYPPTGNTGELFF; cdr3_nt: TGTGCCAGCAGTTACCCACCGACAGGGAACACCGGGGAGCTGTTTTTT
j_call: TRBJ1-2; clone_size: .; d_call: .; v_call: TRBV11-2; cdr3_aa: CASSQGGGGYTF; cdr3_nt: TGTGCCAGCAGCCAAGGCGGGGGAGGCTACACCTTC
j_call: TRBJ2-1; clone_size: .; d_call: TRBD1; v_call: TRBV28; cdr3_aa: CASSFLTGGNNEQFF; cdr3_nt: TGTGCCAGCAGTTTCCTGACAGGGGGTAACAATGAGCAGTTCTTC
j_call: TRBJ1-2; clone_size: .; d_call: .; v_call: TRBV28; cdr3_aa: CASSHRDTRPSFSLGYTF; cdr3_nt: TGTGCCAGCAGTCACCGGGACACCCGACCATCCTTTTCCTTAGGCTACACCTTC
j_call: TRBJ1-1; clone_size: .; d_call: .; v_call: TRBV6-5; cdr3_aa: CASSLMTSPNTEAFF; cdr3_nt: TGTGCCAGCAGCCTTATGACATCACCCAACACTGAAGCTTTCTTT
j_call: TRBJ1-1; clone_size: .; d_call: .; v_call: TRBV19; cdr3_aa: CASSTYRRENTEAFF; cdr3_nt: TGTGCCAGTAGTACCTACAGGCGGGAGAACACTGAAGCTTTCTTT
j_call: TRBJ2-7; clone_size: .; d_call: .; v_call: TRBV21-1; cdr3_aa: CASSKPGLVISEQYF; cdr3_nt: TGTGCCAGCAGCAAACCGGGACTAGTCATTTCCGAGCAGTACTTC
j_call: TRBJ1-1; clone_size: .; d_call: .; v_call: TRBV28; cdr3_aa: CASSLGDTEAFF; cdr3_nt: TGTGCCAGCAGTTTGGGGGACACTGAAGCTTTCTTT
j_call: TRBJ2-5; clone_size: .; d_call: .; v_call: TRBV28; cdr3_aa: CASSLLASKGGETQYF; cdr3_nt: TGTGCCAGCAGTTTACTAGCGAGCAAAGGTGGAGAGACCCAGTACTTC
j_call: TRBJ2-2; clone_size: .; d_call: TRBD1; v_call: TRBV6-5; cdr3_aa: CASSSQTGILWELFF; cdr3_nt: TGTGCCAGCAGTTCCCAGACAGGGATCCTGTGGGAGCTGTTTTTT
j_call: TRBJ2-7; clone_size: .; d_call: .; v_call: TRBV7-8; cdr3_aa: CASSRVGNEQYF; cdr3_nt: TGTGCCAGCAGCCGAGTGGGCAACGAGCAGTACTTC
j_call: TRBJ2-5; clone_size: .; d_call: .; v_call: TRBV27; cdr3_aa: CASSLAGLLETQYF; cdr3_nt: TGTGCCAGCAGTTTAGCAGGGTTACTGGAGACCCAGTACTTC
j_call: TRBJ2-3; clone_size: .; d_call: TRBD1; v_call: TRBV28; cdr3_aa: CASSLRTGGSDTQYF; cdr3_nt: TGTGCCAGCAGCCTACGGACAGGGGGATCAGATACGCAGTATTTT
j_call: TRBJ1-2; clone_size: .; d_call: .; v_call: TRBV28; cdr3_aa: CASRERTEANYGYTF; cdr3_nt: TGTGCCAGCAGAGAAAGGACGGAAGCTAACTATGGCTACACCTTC
j_call: TRBJ1-5; clone_size: .; d_call: .; v_call: TRBV6-6; cdr3_aa: CASSYSISLKHF; cdr3_nt: TGTGCCAGCAGTTACTCGATCTCCTTGAAGCATTTT
j_call: TRBJ2-1; clone_size: .; d_call: .; v_call: TRBV7-9; cdr3_aa: CASSLVVVGNEQFF; cdr3_nt: TGTGCCAGCAGCTTGGTTGTAGTCGGTAATGAGCAGTTCTTC
j_call: TRBJ2-1; clone_size: .; d_call: .; v_call: TRBV4-1; cdr3_aa: CASSRSGVAAAYNEQFF; cdr3_nt: TGCGCCAGCAGCCGTTCTGGGGTGGCGGCAGCCTACAATGAGCAGTTCTTC
j_call: TRBJ2-2; clone_size: .; d_call: .; v_call: TRBV6-4; cdr3_aa: CASSERGVETGELFF; cdr3_nt: TGTGCCAGCAGTGAAAGAGGGGTTGAGACCGGGGAGCTGTTTTTT
j_call: TRBJ2-1; clone_size: .; d_call: .; v_call: TRBV27; cdr3_aa: CASSFQRVYNEQFF; cdr3_nt: TGTGCCAGCAGTTTCCAGCGGGTGTACAATGAGCAGTTCTTC